This T cell receptor beta chain emerged from a study of control samples from healthy donors and cancer patients. The repertoire was sequenced with immunoSEQ multiplex PCR; TCRdb's copy has only in-frame clones and lacks some. Of some 100,000 clones listed, more than 80% were seen once; the top ten hold less than 10%. Germline-derived CDR1 and CDR2 are MNHEY and SVGEGT. CDR3 length: 15 amino acids. J lost 7 bases, V lost 2 bases, and 7 bases had no gene match. The V gene is TRBV6-2 or TRBV6-3, the J gene TRBJ2-1, with TRBD2 identical over 8 bases. Input material: blood. The receptor's source is a man between 18 and 35 years old in good health. The CDR3 DNA follows: TGTGCCAGCAGTTACCCCCGGGAGGGCCTGAATGAGCAGTTCTTC. Translating gives CASSYPREGLNEQFF.